Below, 3 T cell receptor beta chains from the same sample are listed, as sequenced in a study of blood T cell repertoires in COVID-19. Data came from immunoSEQ multiplex PCR; TCRdb stores just in-frame clones and leaves some out. Here the sample spans roughly 180,000 clones, approximately 81% being singletons. The sample taken for sequencing was PBMCs or T cells enriched from blood (not recorded which). All receptors come from a woman in her forties with acute COVID-19.

V is TRBV5-1 and J is TRBJ2-1, with a possible D match to TRBD2 (5 bases). The V gene's germline CDR1 is SGHRS and CDR2 YFSETQ. This CDR3 has 17 residues. V was pared by 4 bases and J by 0 bases, with 17 bases between. The CDR3 loop is CASSPTQAASSYNEQFF. The CDR3 region has the DNA TGCGCCAGCAGCCCAACGCAAGCGGCTAGCTCCTACAATGAGCAGTTCTTC.

The chain uses TRBV2 and TRBJ1-5; the D gene is possibly TRBD1 (5 bases). Trimming shortened V by 8 bases and J by 3 bases, and 26 bases separated the two germline ends. Germline assignment: CDR1 SNHLY and CDR2 FYNNEI. The CDR3 consists of 18 residues. The CDR3, as DNA: TGTGCCAGCCAGGGCGGGGGTACGAGTTTTAGATACAATCAGCCCCAGCATTTT. It specifies CASQGGGTSFRYNQPQHF.

This clone was found many times. This chain joins TRBV19 and TRBJ2-7; TRBD2 matches at 8 bases. Per the germline V gene, CDR1 is LNHDA and CDR2 is SQIVND (reference sequence). The CDR3 has 14 amino acids. Trimming at V came to 6 bases and at J to 2 bases, leaving 6 bases not matched to a gene. The CDR3 DNA sequence: TGTGCCAGTAGCACTAGCGGAGAGCCCTACGAGCAGTACTTC. Its protein product is CASSTSGEPYEQYF.